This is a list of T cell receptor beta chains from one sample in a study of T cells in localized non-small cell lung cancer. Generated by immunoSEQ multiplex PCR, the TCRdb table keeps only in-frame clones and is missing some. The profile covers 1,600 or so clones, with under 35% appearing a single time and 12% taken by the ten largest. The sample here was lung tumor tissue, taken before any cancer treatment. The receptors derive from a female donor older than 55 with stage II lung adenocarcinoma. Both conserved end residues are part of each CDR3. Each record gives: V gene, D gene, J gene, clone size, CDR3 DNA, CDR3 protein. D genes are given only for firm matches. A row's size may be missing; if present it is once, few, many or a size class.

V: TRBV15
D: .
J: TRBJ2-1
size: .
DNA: TGTGCCACCAGCAGAGGGGAGGCGGGGGCGGAGGATGAGCAGTTCTTC
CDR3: CATSRGEAGAEDEQFF

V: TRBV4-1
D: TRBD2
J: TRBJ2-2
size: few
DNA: TGCGCCAGCAGCCAAGTGGGACTAGCGGGGGGGCCGCACACCGGGGAGCTGTTTTTT
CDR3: CASSQVGLAGGPHTGELFF

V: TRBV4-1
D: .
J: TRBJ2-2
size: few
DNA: TGCGCCAGCAGTTACGGACTTTTGAGCACCGGGGAGCTGTTTTTT
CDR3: CASSYGLLSTGELFF

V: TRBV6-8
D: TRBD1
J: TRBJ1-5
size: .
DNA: TGTGCCAGCAGTTCGACAGGGAACCAGCCCCAGCATTTT
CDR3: CASSSTGNQPQHF

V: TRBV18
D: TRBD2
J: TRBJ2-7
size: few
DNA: TGTGCCAGCTCACCGGTAGCGGGAGAGGGGGAGCAGTACTTC
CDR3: CASSPVAGEGEQYF

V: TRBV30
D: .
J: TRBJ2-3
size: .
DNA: TGTGCCGGAGACCTTGCAGGGCCAAACACAGATACGCAGTATTTT
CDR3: CAGDLAGPNTDTQYF

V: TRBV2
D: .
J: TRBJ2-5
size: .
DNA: TGTGCCAGTGGGGCGGGATCGTACCAAGAGACCCAGTACTTC
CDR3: CASGAGSYQETQYF

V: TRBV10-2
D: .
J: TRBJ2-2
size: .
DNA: TGCGCCAGGAACGACAGTTTCACCGGGGAGCTGTTTTTT
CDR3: CARNDSFTGELFF

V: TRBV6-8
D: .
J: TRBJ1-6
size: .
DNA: TGTGCCAGCAGTTATGAGTCGACTTCACCCCTCCACTTT
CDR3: CASSYESTSPLHF

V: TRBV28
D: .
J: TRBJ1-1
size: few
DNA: TGTGCCAGCAGTTTAACAGGCACCATGAACACTGAAGCTTTCTTT
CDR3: CASSLTGTMNTEAFF

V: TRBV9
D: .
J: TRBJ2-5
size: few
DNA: TGTGCCAGCAGCCCGACGAGGGAAGGGGGAGAGACCCAGTACTTC
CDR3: CASSPTREGGETQYF

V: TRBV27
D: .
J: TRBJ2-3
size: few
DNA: TGTGCCAGCAGTTACAGGGGAGGCTTTGGAGGCACAGATACGCAGTATTTT
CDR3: CASSYRGGFGGTDTQYF

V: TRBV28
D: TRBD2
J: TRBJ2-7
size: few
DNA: TGTGCCAGCAGTCCTAGCGGGAGGGCCCCGTACTTC
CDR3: CASSPSGRAPYF

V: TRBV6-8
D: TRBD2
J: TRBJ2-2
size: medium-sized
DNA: TGTGCCAGCAGCAGCGGGACTTTACACACCGGGGAGCTGTTTTTT
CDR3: CASSSGTLHTGELFF

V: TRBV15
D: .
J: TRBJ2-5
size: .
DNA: TGTGCCACCAGCAGAGCTCGATTGGTCCAAGAGACCCAGTACTTC
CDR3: CATSRARLVQETQYF

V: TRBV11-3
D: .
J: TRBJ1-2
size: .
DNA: TGTGCCAGCAGCCCCCGGGACCGCGACTATGGCTACACCTTC
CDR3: CASSPRDRDYGYTF

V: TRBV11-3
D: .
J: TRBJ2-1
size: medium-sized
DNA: TGTGCCAGCAGCAGTACCCGGACCTCGAATGAGCAGTTCTTC
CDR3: CASSSTRTSNEQFF

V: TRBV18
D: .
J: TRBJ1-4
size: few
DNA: TGTGCCAGCTCTCCGGGACCTGAAAAACTGTTTTTT
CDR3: CASSPGPEKLFF

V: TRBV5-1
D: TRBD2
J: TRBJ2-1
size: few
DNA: TGCGCCAGCAGCCCCGGACTAGCCGTCTACAATGAGCAGTTCTTC
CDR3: CASSPGLAVYNEQFF

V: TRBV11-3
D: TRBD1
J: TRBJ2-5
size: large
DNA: TGTGCCAGCAGCTGGGACAGGGGAGCGGAGACCCAGTACTTC
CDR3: CASSWDRGAETQYF

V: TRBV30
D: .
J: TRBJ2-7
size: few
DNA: TGTGCCTGGAGAGCGGCGGGGGCCTCCTACGAGCAGTACTTC
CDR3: CAWRAAGASYEQYF

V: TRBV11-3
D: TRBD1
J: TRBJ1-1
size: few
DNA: TGTGCCAGCAGCTTGGAACAGGGGGGCACTGAAGCTTTCTTT
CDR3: CASSLEQGGTEAFF

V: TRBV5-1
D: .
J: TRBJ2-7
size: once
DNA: TGCGCCAGCAGCTTGATGGCGGGAAGGAGTTACGAGCAGTACTTC
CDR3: CASSLMAGRSYEQYF

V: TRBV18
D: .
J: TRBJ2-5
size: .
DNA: TGTGCCAGCTCACCAATGGGGGAGACCCAGTACTTC
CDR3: CASSPMGETQYF

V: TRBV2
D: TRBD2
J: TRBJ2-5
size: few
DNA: TGTGCCAGCAGTGGTTTTACTAGCGGGCAGCAAGAGACCCAGTACTTC
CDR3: CASSGFTSGQQETQYF

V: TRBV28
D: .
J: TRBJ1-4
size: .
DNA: TGTGCCACCATGACAGCAACTAATGAAAAACTGTTTTTT
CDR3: CATMTATNEKLFF

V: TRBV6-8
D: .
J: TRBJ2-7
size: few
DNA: TGTGCCAGCAGTACTCTGGGGGCGTACGAGCAGTACTTC
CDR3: CASSTLGAYEQYF

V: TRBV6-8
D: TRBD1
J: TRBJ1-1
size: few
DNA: TGTGCCAGCAGTGTTGGACAGGGTAACACTGAAGCTTTCTTT
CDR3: CASSVGQGNTEAFF

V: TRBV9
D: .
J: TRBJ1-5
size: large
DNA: TGTGCCAGCAGCCCCGGGACGAAGCAGCCCCAGCATTTT
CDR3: CASSPGTKQPQHF

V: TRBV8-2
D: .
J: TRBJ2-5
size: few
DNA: TGTGCCAGCAGTTTACGGACCCGGGGAGAGACCCAGTACTTC
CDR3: CASSLRTRGETQYF

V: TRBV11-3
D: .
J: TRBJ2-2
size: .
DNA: TGTGCCAGCAGCTTAAGCCCCGAGGGTAGCGCCGGGGAGCTGTTTTTT
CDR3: CASSLSPEGSAGELFF

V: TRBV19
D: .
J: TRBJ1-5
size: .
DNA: TGTGCCAGTAGCCGACAGGCAAGGGAGCCCCAGCATTTT
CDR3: CASSRQAREPQHF

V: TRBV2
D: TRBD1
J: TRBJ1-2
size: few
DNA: TGTGCCAGCAGTGGGGAGGGGGCAGGCTACACCTTC
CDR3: CASSGEGAGYTF

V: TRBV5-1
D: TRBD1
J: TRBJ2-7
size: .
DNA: TGCGCCAGCAGCTTGGGGACTGAAGACAGGGATCCCGAGCAGTACTTC
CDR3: CASSLGTEDRDPEQYF

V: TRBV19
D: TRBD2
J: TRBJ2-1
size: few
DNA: TGTGCCAGTAGTTGGGTTAGCGGGGGGGCCTCAAGTGAGCAGTTCTTC
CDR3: CASSWVSGGASSEQFF

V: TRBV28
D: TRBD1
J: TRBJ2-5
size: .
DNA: TGTGCCAGCAGCGATCCCGGGACAGTTGAGACCCAGTACTTC
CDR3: CASSDPGTVETQYF

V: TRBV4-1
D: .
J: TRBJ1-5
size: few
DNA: TGCGCCAGCAGCCCTACCTTTATAAGAGGTCAGCCCCAGCATTTT
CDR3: CASSPTFIRGQPQHF

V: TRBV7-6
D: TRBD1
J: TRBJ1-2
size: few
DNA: TGTGCCAGCAGCTTAGACAGGGGCCTTGGTGACTATGGCTACACCTTC
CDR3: CASSLDRGLGDYGYTF

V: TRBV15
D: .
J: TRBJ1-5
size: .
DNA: TGTGCCACCAGCAGAGTCTCCCGGGACAATCAGCCCCAGCATTTT
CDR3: CATSRVSRDNQPQHF

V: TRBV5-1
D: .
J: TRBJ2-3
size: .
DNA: TGCGCCAGCAGCTTGGGGGCGCGGGGCACAGATACGCAGTATTTT
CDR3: CASSLGARGTDTQYF

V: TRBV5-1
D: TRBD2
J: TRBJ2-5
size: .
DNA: TGCGCCAGCACCAGAGGTCTAGCGGGGGGACAAGAGACCCAGTACTTC
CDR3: CASTRGLAGGQETQYF

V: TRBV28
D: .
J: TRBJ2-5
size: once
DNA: TGTGCCAGCAGCCAGTACCAAGAGACCCAGTACTTC
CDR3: CASSQYQETQYF

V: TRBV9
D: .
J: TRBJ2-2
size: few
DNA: TGTGCCAGCAGCTCCCCGAGTGGGGAGCTGTTTTTT
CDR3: CASSSPSGELFF

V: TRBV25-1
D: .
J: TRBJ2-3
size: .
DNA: TGTGCCAGCAGTGGTAACGAATACACAGATACGCAGTATTTT
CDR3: CASSGNEYTDTQYF

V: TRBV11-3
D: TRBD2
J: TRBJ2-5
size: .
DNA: TGTGCCAGCAGCTTAGATCCCACTAGCGGGGGGTACCAAGAGACCCAGTACTTC
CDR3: CASSLDPTSGGYQETQYF

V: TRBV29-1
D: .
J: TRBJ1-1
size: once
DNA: TGCAGCGTCAGCGCCCAGGGGAACACTGAAGCTTTCTTT
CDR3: CSVSAQGNTEAFF

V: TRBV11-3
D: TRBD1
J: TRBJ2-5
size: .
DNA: TGTGCCAGCATCCAGAGTCACAGGGGGCGAGAGACCCAGTACTTC
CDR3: CASIQSHRGRETQYF

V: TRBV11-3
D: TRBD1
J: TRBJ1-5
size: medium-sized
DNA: TGTGCCAGCAGCCCTACAGGGGTTAATCAGCCCCAGCATTTT
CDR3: CASSPTGVNQPQHF

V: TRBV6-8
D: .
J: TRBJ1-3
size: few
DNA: TGTGCCAGCTCTAACTTTGGGGGGGCGCAAGGAAACACCATATATTTT
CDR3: CASSNFGGAQGNTIYF

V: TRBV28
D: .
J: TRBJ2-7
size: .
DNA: TGTGCCAGCAGTTTGACAGGTCGTGGCTACGAGCAGTACTTC
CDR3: CASSLTGRGYEQYF

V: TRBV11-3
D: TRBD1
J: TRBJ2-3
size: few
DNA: TGTGCCAGCAGCTCCGCCCTAGGGGGCAAGGGCACAGATACGCAGTATTTT
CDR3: CASSSALGGKGTDTQYF

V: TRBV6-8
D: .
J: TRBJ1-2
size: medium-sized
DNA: TGTGCCAGCAGCCTAGGGGGTACTATAGCTAACTATGGCTACACCTTC
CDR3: CASSLGGTIANYGYTF

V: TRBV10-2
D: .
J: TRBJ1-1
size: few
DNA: TGCGCCAGCAGTGAACCGGTTCTGAACACTGAAGCTTTCTTT
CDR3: CASSEPVLNTEAFF

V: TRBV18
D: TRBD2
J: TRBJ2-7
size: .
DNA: TGTGCCAGCTCACCTCTAGCGGGGGCCGGTGTCTACGAGCAGTACTTC
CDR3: CASSPLAGAGVYEQYF

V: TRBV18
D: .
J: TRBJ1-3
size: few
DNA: TGTGCCAGCTCACCGGACGGAGACTCTGGAAACACCATATATTTT
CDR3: CASSPDGDSGNTIYF

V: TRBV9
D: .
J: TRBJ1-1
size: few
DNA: TGTGCCAGCAGCGTAATGGGTACCGGGAGCACTGAAGCTTTCTTT
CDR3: CASSVMGTGSTEAFF

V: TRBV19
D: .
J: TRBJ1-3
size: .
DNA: TGTGCCAGTAGTACCCTTAACTCTGGAAACACCATATATTTT
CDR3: CASSTLNSGNTIYF

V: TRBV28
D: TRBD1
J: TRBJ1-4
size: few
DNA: TGTGCCAGCAGTTCCACAGGGGGCTTAAGTGAAAAACTGTTTTTT
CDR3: CASSSTGGLSEKLFF